This T cell receptor (beta chain) was obtained from a study of T cell changes during pregnancy in multiple sclerosis. Trimming pared 1 base from V and 8 bases from J, leaving 3 bases between. The CDR3 spans 11 residues. Per germline, CDR1 LNHDA and CDR2 SQIVND (reference sequence). Method: immunoSEQ multiplex PCR; TCRdb's copy keeps in-frame clones and lacks some. Of fewer than 70,000 clones listed, around 89% are singletons. The V gene is TRBV19, the J gene TRBJ1-3; D is uncertain. The receptor was derived from a female donor with multiple sclerosis, enrolled in a pregnancy study. Specimen: peripheral blood, collected in the first trimester of pregnancy. The CDR3 nucleotides are TGTGCCAGTAGTATAGCGGACACCATATATTTT. As protein: CASSIADTIYF.